This TCR beta chain derives from a study of Graves' ophthalmopathy and Graves' hyperthyroidism. Study conclusions and caveats: Ophthalmopathy progression prediction by the model yielded a sensitivity of about 70% and a specificity of 72.22%.

In regard to this clonotype: Its antigen is unidentified.

TCR beta CDR3 amplification used RNA transcripts. The library came from an HTBI-primed first-round RT-PCR and a second-round multiplex PCR. TCRdb reanalysed the multiplex PCR reads using MiXCR and keeps one entry per CDR3 protein. Found here are under 20,000 distinct CDR3 sequences, 46% of them singletons; the top ten hold about 25%. A follow-up of 18 months without ophthalmopathy meant that hyperthyroidism was stable. PBMCs were obtained from 9.5 to 10 ml of fresh peripheral blood. Sequencing used peripheral blood. The sequence came from a middle-aged woman with stable Graves' hyperthyroidism.

CDR3 sequence: CASSQIEDRGYTF. The CDR3, as DNA: TGTGCCAGCAGCCAAATCGAAGATCGCGGCTACACCTTC. This chain uses TRBV3-1 with TRBJ1-2; no firm D call. The CDR3 extends over 13 amino acids. In germline, CDR1 is LGHDT, CDR2 YNNKEL (reference sequence). With 2 bases removed from V and 8 bases from J, the gap between germline ends came to 12 bases.